This TCR beta chain was found in a study of T cell changes during pregnancy in multiple sclerosis. The data were produced by immunoSEQ multiplex PCR, yet TCRdb's version contains in-frame clones alone and is incomplete. The data show about 30,000 clones, 90% to 95% seen once. After removal of 4 bases from V and 2 bases from J, the junction contained 6 bases not matched to a gene. Germline V CDR1 and CDR2: SGDLS, YYNGEE. The CDR3 consists of 15 residues. This sequence originates from a female donor with multiple sclerosis, enrolled in a pregnancy study. The chain recombines TRBV9 with TRBJ2-7; 10 bases are shared with TRBD1. The specimen was CD4+ T cells from peripheral blood mononuclear cells, collected after pregnancy. CDR3 sequence: CASSPRDRGPYEQYF. The DNA of the CDR3 is TGTGCCAGCAGCCCCCGGGACAGGGGCCCCTACGAGCAGTACTTC.